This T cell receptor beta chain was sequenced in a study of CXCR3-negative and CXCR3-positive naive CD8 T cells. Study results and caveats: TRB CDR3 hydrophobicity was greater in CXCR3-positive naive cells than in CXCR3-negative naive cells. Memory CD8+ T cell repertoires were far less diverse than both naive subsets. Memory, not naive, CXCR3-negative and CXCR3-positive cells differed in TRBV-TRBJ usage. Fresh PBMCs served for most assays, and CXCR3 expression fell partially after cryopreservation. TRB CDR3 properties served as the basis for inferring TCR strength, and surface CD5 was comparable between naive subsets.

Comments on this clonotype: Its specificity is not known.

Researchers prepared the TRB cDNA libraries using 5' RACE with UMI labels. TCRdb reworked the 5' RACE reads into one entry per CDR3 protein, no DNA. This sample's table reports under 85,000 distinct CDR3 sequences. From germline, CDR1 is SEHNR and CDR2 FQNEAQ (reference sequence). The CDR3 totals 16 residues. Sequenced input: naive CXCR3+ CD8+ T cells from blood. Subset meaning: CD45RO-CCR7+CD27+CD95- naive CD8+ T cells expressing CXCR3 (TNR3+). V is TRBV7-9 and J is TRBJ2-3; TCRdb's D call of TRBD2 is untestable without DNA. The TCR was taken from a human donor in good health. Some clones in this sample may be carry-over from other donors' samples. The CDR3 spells CASSGQLGAWADTQYF.